The source of this T cell receptor beta chain is a study of Ad26.COV2.S vaccination and SARS-CoV-2 variants. Across the whole study: This donor came from the COV1001 trial of Ad26.COV2.S. Donor got 5x10^10 or 1x10^11 viral particles of Ad26.COV2.S.

Overall study results and limits: Those who received the vaccine showed greater spike-specific TCR breadth than those given placebo. Comparable non-spike TCR breadth was observed in vaccine and placebo recipients.

Notes on this clone: What it recognizes is unknown.

Measured with immunoSEQ multiplex PCR; TCRdb has only the in-frame clones, and not every one. The table includes roughly 410,000 clones, about four fifths detected once. Treatment given: around 19 received Ad26.COV2.S at low or high dose, single or two shots; roughly five received placebo; per-sample allocation not given. Specimens were obtained on day 63 following the first vaccine or placebo injection. The CDR3 spans 15 residues. Germline loops: CDR1 SGHRS, CDR2 YFSETQ. Trimming left V 0 bases short and J 13 bases short, with 20 bases between. V is TRBV5-1 and J is TRBJ2-1; either TRBD1 or TRBD2 may fit D (5 bases each). The receptor was isolated from a person aged 18 to 65 who received the Ad26.COV2.S COVID-19 vaccine or a placebo. Sample: peripheral blood, taken in a trial of Ad26.COV2.S vaccine versus placebo. CDR3 sequence: CASSLEVGTPPGQFF. For the CDR3, the DNA is TGCGCCAGCAGCTTGGAAGTAGGGACGCCTCCGGGACAGTTCTTC.